The TCR beta chain described here comes from a study of molecular identifiers for immune sequencing clone quantification. Study-level information: Five aliquots were made in replicates from the RNA of about 20,000 or 100,000 naive CD8 cells, and four were sequenced. Overall study findings and caveats: It was shown that clones above 20 RNA copies held over 99% of effector molecules, but under 1% in naive cells. Same-barcode identical TCR molecules could make highly expanded clones look smaller than they are.

A note on this clonotype: No antigen is known for it. This may stem from a read error, because a much larger clone lies one nucleotide away.

Germline CDR1 reads MNHEY; CDR2 reads SVGAGI. This CDR3 spans 15 amino acids. The germline V and J ends were trimmed by 1 base and 4 bases, with 13 bases remaining between them. Sorting isolated naive CD8 T cells as CD8+CD4-CCR7+CD45RA+ events. TCRdb fed the PCR reads into MiXCR, producing one record per CDR3 protein. The sample records under 600,000 distinct CDR3 sequences, approximately 25% being singletons. The sequence was obtained from a human donor in good health. Some libraries in this study had Jurkat cell RNA spiked in. Source material: naive CD8+ T cells from blood, with Jurkat cell RNA spiked in. Subset: FACS-sorted CD8+CD4-CCR7+CD45RA+ naive T cells. V usage is TRBV6-5 and J usage is TRBJ1-1; D gene unclear. The CDR3 DNA follows: TGTGCCAGCAGTTACTGGCCGGGGTTCGGCACTGAAGCTTTCTTT. It yields the protein CASSYWPGFGTEAFF.